These 18 T cell receptor beta chains originate from one sample sequenced in a study of cytomegalovirus exposure and HLA in healthy donors. The study ran its PCR with 60 Vbeta and 13 Jbeta primers. Method: immunoSEQ multiplex PCR; TCRdb's copy keeps in-frame clones and lacks some. The sample comprises 160,000 or so clones, approximately 78% of which are singletons, and 2% to 2.5% rests with the top ten. The sample was PBMCs. The source is a human donor in good health.

The chain links TRBV9 to TRBJ2-3; 15 bases agree with TRBD2. The CDR3 consists of 17 residues. In germline, CDR1 is SGDLS, CDR2 YYNGEE. J was trimmed by 0 bases and V by 3 bases; bases with no gene match: 2. CDR3: CASSAGTSGGSTDTQYF. Written as DNA, the CDR3 is TGTGCCAGCAGCGCTGGGACTAGCGGGGGGAGCACAGATACGCAGTATTTT.

This clone was recorded a few times. This chain joins TRBV5-1 and TRBJ1-2, with TRBD1 matching over 7 bases. The CDR3 is 14 residues long. V was pared by 4 bases and J by 8 bases, with 11 bases of the junction left unmatched. Germline V CDR1 and CDR2: SGHRS, YFSETQ. CDR3 sequence (DNA): TGCGCCAGCAGCCGGAACACAGGGGAATCGGGCTACACCTTC. Its protein product is CASSRNTGESGYTF. The full variable domain, in which reference TRBV5-1 and TRBJ1-2 provide the parts outside the CDR3, is KAGVTQTPRYLIKTRGQQVTLSCSPISGHRSVSWYQQTPGQGLQFLFEYFSETQRNKGNFPGRFSGRQFSNSRSEMNVSTLELGDSALYLCASSRNTGESGYTFGSGTRLTVV.

The CDR3 loop is CASSQGSYDVQYF. In DNA, the CDR3 is TGTGCCAGCAGTCAGGGTTCCTACGATGTGCAGTACTTC. The gene calls are TRBV2 and TRBJ2-7; perhaps TRBD1 as D (5 bases). The ends were cut back, 5 bases at V and 9 bases at J, with 17 bases in the middle. CDR1 SNHLY and CDR2 FYNNEI come from the germline V gene. The CDR3 extends over 13 amino acids.

This chain uses TRBV4-1 with TRBJ2-6; 9 bases align to TRBD1. The V segment lost 1 base and the J segment 13 bases; nucleotides outside the gene matches: 8. In germline, CDR1 is MGHRA, CDR2 YSYEKL. The CDR3 sequence is 15 residues long. The CDR3 loop is CASSQVRDRVRVLTF. In DNA, the CDR3 is TGCGCCAGCAGCCAAGTCCGGGACAGGGTCCGTGTCCTGACTTTC.

This chain uses TRBV9 with TRBJ2-1; 12 nucleotides agree with TRBD2. Germline loops: CDR1 SGDLS, CDR2 YYNGEE. The J segment lost 9 bases and the V segment lost 4 bases, leaving 11 bases of the junction unmatched. The CDR3 runs to 16 residues. The CDR3 sequence is CASSQTSGGPLGEQFF. In nucleotides, the CDR3 is TGTGCCAGCAGCCAAACTAGCGGGGGGCCCCTCGGTGAGCAGTTCTTC.

J is TRBJ2-5 and V is TRBV7-3; 9 nucleotides agree with TRBD2. The CDR3 is 17 amino acids. Germline CDR1 and CDR2: SGHTA and FQGTGA. Unmatched junction bases numbered 12, after V lost 5 bases and J lost 2 bases. DNA for the CDR3: TGTGCCAGCAGCCCCACGGGGCGGGGGGGGGTTCAAGAGACCCAGTACTTC. This encodes CASSPTGRGGVQETQYF.

This clone turned up a few times. The genes are TRBV5-1 and TRBJ2-5; D is possibly TRBD1 (5 bases). This CDR3 region has 15 residues. Germline loops: CDR1 SGHRS, CDR2 YFSETQ. V was cut by 0 bases and J by 0 bases, with 9 bases left in between. The DNA for the CDR3 is TGCGCCAGCAGCTTGGATAGGGGTAACCAAGAGACCCAGTACTTC. This sequence encodes CASSLDRGNQETQYF.

As to this clone: In the same sample, other DNA sequences code for this CDR3. The chain is built from TRBV5-1 and TRBJ2-7; D is ambiguous. Trimming removed 0 bases at V and 3 bases at J, with 10 bases between. This CDR3 has 14 residues. CDR1 is SGHRS and CDR2 is YFSETQ in the germline V gene. As DNA, the CDR3 is TGCGCCAGCAGCTTGGGTCAAACCAGCTACGAGCAGTACTTC. It encodes CASSLGQTSYEQYF.

The chain recombines TRBV19 with TRBJ1-2, with no clear D. The V gene lost 5 bases and the J gene lost 0 bases, with 16 bases spanning the gap. This CDR3 is built from 16 residues. The germline V gene encodes CDR1 LNHDA and CDR2 SQIVND (reference sequence). CDR3 sequence reads: CASSLAGDGANYGYTF. CDR3 DNA: TGTGCCAGTAGTCTAGCCGGAGACGGAGCTAACTATGGCTACACCTTC.

The chain combines TRBV7-3 with TRBJ2-2, with TRBD2 matching 7 bases. Germline values: CDR1 SGHTA, CDR2 FQGTGA. Trimming took 5 bases from V and 5 from J; bases not matched to a gene: 11. This CDR3 comprises 16 residues. CDR3 loop: CASSPGGGAGTGELFF. The CDR3 DNA sequence: TGTGCCAGCAGCCCCGGGGGAGGGGCGGGGACCGGGGAGCTGTTTTTT.

This sequence joins TRBV7-9 and TRBJ1-5, with a weak D call TRBD1 (6 bases). V lost 0 bases, J lost 6 bases, and 15 bases lay in between. Germline V gene lookup returns CDR1 SEHNR and CDR2 FQNEAQ (reference sequence). This CDR3 has 16 amino acids. CDR3 amino acids: CASSLAGQRNGQPQHF. In DNA, the CDR3 is TGTGCCAGCAGCTTAGCGGGACAAAGGAATGGTCAGCCCCAGCATTTT.

This clone was found a few times. The same CDR3 is also encoded by other DNA sequences in this sample. This chain joins TRBV27 and TRBJ2-1, with D tentatively TRBD1 (6 bases). There are 15 residues in the CDR3. V gave up 5 bases and J gave up 5 bases, with 16 bases separating them. Germline lookup yields CDR1 MNHEY and CDR2 SMNVEV (reference sequence). Here the CDR3 DNA reads TGTGCCAGCAGTCTCTCAGGGGCATATGACAATGAGCAGTTCTTC. Protein product: CASSLSGAYDNEQFF.

V usage is TRBV7-2 and J usage is TRBJ1-2; D perhaps matches TRBD1 (6 bases). This CDR3 contains 15 residues. With 2 bases removed from V and 4 bases from J, the gap between germline ends came to 14 bases. CDR1 and CDR2 (germline): SGHTA, FQGNSA. The CDR3 spells CASSLRGGEGYGYTF. In nucleotides, the CDR3 is TGTGCCAGCAGCTTAAGGGGGGGGGAGGGCTATGGCTACACCTTC. The variable domain in full, completed from reference TRBV7-2 and TRBJ1-2, reads GAGVSQSPSNKVTEKGKDVELRCDPISGHTALYWYRQSLGQGLEFLIYFQGNSAPDKSGLPSDRFSAERTGGSVSTLTIQRTQQEDSAVYLCASSLRGGEGYGYTFGSGTRLTVV.

This clone was seen only a few times. The identical CDR3 is also encoded by other nucleotide sequences in the sample. The chain combines TRBV9 with TRBJ2-3; the match to TRBD1 covers 7 bases. The CDR3 contains 14 residues. Per germline, CDR1 SGDLS and CDR2 YYNGEE. V lost 4 bases to trimming and J lost 2 bases; unmatched junction nucleotides: 4. The CDR3 sequence: CASSRDRPTDTQYF. DNA of the CDR3: TGTGCCAGCAGCCGGGACAGACCCACAGATACGCAGTATTTT. Using reference TRBV9 and TRBJ2-3 for the parts outside the CDR3, the full variable domain is DSGVTQTPKHLITATGQRVTLRCSPRSGDLSVYWYQQSLDQGLQFLIQYYNGEERAKGNILERFSAQQFPDLHSELNLSSLELGDSALYFCASSRDRPTDTQYFGPGTRLTVL.

The chain is built from TRBV5-1 and TRBJ2-2, with a possible D match to TRBD2 (6 bases). The CDR3 has 16 residues. V lost 4 bases and J 3 bases, leaving 16 bases between the germline ends. Looked up from germline, CDR1 is SGHRS and CDR2 is YFSETQ. CDR3 nucleotide sequence: TGCGCCAGCAGCCCCCGTGGAGGGGAGTACACCGGGGAGCTGTTTTTT. Residues: CASSPRGGEYTGELFF.

This chain joins TRBV27 and TRBJ2-6, with D perhaps TRBD1 (5 bases). Trimming took 0 bases from V and 2 from J, leaving 8 bases between them. Per the germline V gene, CDR1 is MNHEY and CDR2 is SMNVEV (reference sequence). The CDR3 is made up of 16 amino acids. The CDR3 loop reads CASSLSPRAGANVLTF. The CDR3, as DNA: TGTGCCAGCAGTTTATCCCCCAGGGCTGGGGCCAACGTCCTGACTTTC.

This clone was detected a few times. This chain connects TRBV10-1 to TRBJ2-7; the D gene is possibly TRBD2 (5 bases). The length of the CDR3 is 14 residues. The V end was cut by 0 bases, the J end by 5 bases, with 11 bases between. Germline values: CDR1 WNHNN, CDR2 SYGVQD (reference sequence). The CDR3: CASSESIEGHEQYF. CDR3 coding DNA: TGCGCCAGCAGTGAGTCGATAGAGGGCCACGAGCAGTACTTC.

The rearrangement uses TRBV7-9 and TRBJ2-2; TRBD1 matches 10 bases. Trimming took 6 bases from V and 7 from J; bases not matched to a gene: 8. The CDR3 has 15 residues. The germline gives CDR1 SEHNR, CDR2 FQNEAQ (reference sequence). CDR3 amino acids: CASSWDRGFSGELFF. The CDR3, as DNA: TGTGCCAGCAGTTGGGACAGGGGATTTAGCGGGGAGCTGTTTTTT.